This TCR beta chain appears in the sequencing data of a study of cytomegalovirus exposure and HLA in healthy donors. Data came from immunoSEQ multiplex PCR; TCRdb stores just in-frame clones and leaves some out. The table includes around 150,000 clones, approximately 89% detected once. As concerns this clone: Antigen unknown.

V was trimmed by 0 bases and J by 5 bases, leaving 11 bases between them. This CDR3 comprises 15 residues. CDR1 is SGHDN, CDR2 FVKESK, per germline. Study-wide findings and caveats: Reports credit the classifier with highly specific, highly sensitive diagnosis of cytomegalovirus status. Researchers catalogued roughly 150 TCR beta chains as cytomegalovirus-associated. In a later analysis, first-cohort TCR clusters were found to tend to co-occur in the 130 or so validation repertoires. Rare TCR sequences predominated, though certain public TCRs were found in many donors.

The sequenced sample consisted of PBMCs. The chain has TRBV14 and TRBJ2-1; no reliable D call. This clonotype was obtained from a man between 18 and 35 years old in good health and CMV-seronegative. CDR3 in amino acids: CASSQDNFRNNEQFF. CDR3 nucleotide sequence: TGTGCCAGCAGCCAAGATAATTTCAGGAACAATGAGCAGTTCTTC.